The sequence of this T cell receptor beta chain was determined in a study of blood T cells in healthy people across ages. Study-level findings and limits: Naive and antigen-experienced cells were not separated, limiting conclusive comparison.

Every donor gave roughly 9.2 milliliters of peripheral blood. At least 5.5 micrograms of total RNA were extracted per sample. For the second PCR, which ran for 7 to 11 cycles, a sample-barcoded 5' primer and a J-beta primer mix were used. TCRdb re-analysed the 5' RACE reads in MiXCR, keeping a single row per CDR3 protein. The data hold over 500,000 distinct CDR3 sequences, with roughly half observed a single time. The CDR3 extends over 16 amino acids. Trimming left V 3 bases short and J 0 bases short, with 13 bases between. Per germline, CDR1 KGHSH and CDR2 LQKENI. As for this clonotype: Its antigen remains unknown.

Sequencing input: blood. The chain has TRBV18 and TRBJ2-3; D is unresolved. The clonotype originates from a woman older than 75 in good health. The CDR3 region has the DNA TGTGCCAGCTCACCGATGGGTACTTCTAGCACAGATACGCAGTATTTT. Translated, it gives CASSPMGTSSTDTQYF.